Below are 32 T cell receptor beta chains sequenced from a single sample in a study of Graves' ophthalmopathy and Graves' hyperthyroidism. The study amplified TCR beta CDR3 regions using RNA transcripts. An opening RT-PCR round employed HTBI primers and preceded a second-round multiplex PCR. TCRdb re-called the multiplex PCR reads with MiXCR, one entry per CDR3 protein. The table has 680,000 or so distinct CDR3 sequences, approximately 21% seen once. The sequenced material came from peripheral blood. The receptor source for this set is a woman aged 18-29 years with stable Graves' hyperthyroidism. Some clones in this sample may be carry-over from other donors' samples.

This clonotype was detected ten times or more. This chain joins TRBV3-1 and TRBJ2-7, with TRBD1 as a possible D gene (8 bases). The CDR3 is made up of 14 amino acids. The V gene lost 3 bases and the J gene lost 5 bases, with 14 bases spanning the gap. Germline CDR1 LGHDT, CDR2 YNNKEL (reference sequence). As DNA, the CDR3 is TGTGCCAGCAGCCAGACAGGGGAGGGCGACGAGCAGTACTTC. Its translation is CASSQTGEGDEQYF.

This clonotype has ten or more counts. The chain combines TRBV28 with TRBJ1-5; TRBD1 might be the D (5 bases). This CDR3 has 17 residues. Germline V gives CDR1 MDHEN, CDR2 SYDVKM. The V end was cut by 2 bases, the J end by 0 bases, with 14 bases between. CDR3: CASSLPGFPYSNQPQHF. CDR3 bases: TGTGCCAGCAGTTTACCAGGGTTTCCATATAGCAATCAGCCCCAGCATTTT.

This clonotype was counted a single time. This sequence joins TRBV6-1 and TRBJ2-7; TRBD1 might be the D (5 bases). CDR1 and CDR2 from the germline V gene are MNHNS and SASEGT. CDR3 length: 18 residues. V lost 6 bases, J lost 5 bases, and 29 bases lay in between. The CDR3 loop reads CASSETLTRQGLRHEQYF. DNA of the CDR3: TGTGCCAGCAGCGAAACCTTAACCCGGCAGGGTCTGAGGCACGAGCAGTACTTC.

This clonotype was detected many times. V gene TRBV11-2 combines with J gene TRBJ1-5; tentative D call: TRBD1 (6 bases). The CDR3 totals 14 residues. The germline V and J ends were trimmed by 3 bases and 8 bases, with 14 bases remaining between them. Germline CDR1 and CDR2: SGHAT and FQNNGV. CDR3 DNA sequence: TGTGCCAGCAGCTTTAACGGGGGGCTTGAGCCCCAGCATTTT. Translation: CASSFNGGLEPQHF. Variable domain in full (rest from reference TRBV11-2 and TRBJ1-5): EAGVAQSPRYKIIEKRQSVAFWCNPISGHATLYWYQQILGQGPKLLIQFQNNGVVDDSQLPKDRFSAERLKGVDSTLKIQPAKLEDSAVYLCASSFNGGLEPQHFGDGTRLSIL.

At least ten counts were recorded for this clonotype. This chain's CDR3 is CASSLARTGRNSPLHF. CDR3 bases: TGTGCCAGCAGTTTAGCCAGGACCGGGCGAAATTCACCCCTCCACTTT. The chain links TRBV12-3 or TRBV12-4 to TRBJ1-6; D unresolved. The CDR3 spans 16 residues. The V end lost 0 bases, the J end lost 7 bases, and 13 bases lay between the germline ends.

The chain joins TRBV20-1 to TRBJ2-7, with D unresolved. Germline CDR1 is DFQATT and CDR2 is SNEGSKA (reference sequence). The CDR3 is 11 amino acids. Trimming shortened V by 1 base and J by 4 bases, and 5 bases separated the two germline ends. CDR3 sequence reads: CSARVVYEQYF. CDR3 in DNA: TGCAGTGCTAGAGTAGTTTACGAGCAGTACTTC.

This clonotype came up many times. The chain couples TRBV6-5 to TRBJ1-2; no clear D. The CDR3 contains 13 residues. Trimming took off 7 bases at V and 4 bases at J, with 13 bases between the two ends. Germline V CDR1 and CDR2: MNHEY, SVGAGI. CDR3 DNA sequence: TGTGCCAGCACCCAAAACCCAACCTATGGCTACACCTTC. The encoded protein is CASTQNPTYGYTF.

This clonotype showed up just once. The V and J genes are TRBV12-3 or TRBV12-4 and TRBJ1-2; 9 bases match TRBD1. The CDR3 covers 18 residues. V lost 6 bases, J lost 6 bases, and 20 bases stayed unmatched. CDR3 in DNA: TGTGCCAGCAGCCGCAGATTAGGAGGGACAGGGATGTCGGATGGCTACACCTTC. This gives the protein CASSRRLGGTGMSDGYTF.

This clonotype was picked up a small number of times. The genes are TRBV5-1 and TRBJ2-7; TRBD1 is a possible D gene (5 bases). The CDR3 length is 14 residues. The V gene's germline CDR1 is SGHRS and CDR2 YFSETQ. The V end lost 0 bases, the J end lost 2 bases, and 9 bases lay between the germline ends. The CDR3 protein is CASSLGTPTYEQYF. The DNA of the CDR3 is TGCGCCAGCAGCTTGGGGACACCGACCTACGAGCAGTACTTC.

The sample holds many counts of this clonotype. This chain joins TRBV30 and TRBJ1-1, with TRBD1 matching over 7 bases. CDR3 length: 12 residues. V shed 4 bases and J 5 bases; nucleotides not matched to a gene: 4. Germline assignment: CDR1 GTSNPN and CDR2 SVGIG (reference sequence). The CDR3 DNA follows: TGTGCCTGGATCACAGGGGTGACTGAAGCTTTCTTT. This gives the protein CAWITGVTEAFF.

This clonotype was recorded at least ten times. One end of the junction does not line up with germline, which may come from a read error. The chain links TRBV12-3 or TRBV12-4 to TRBJ1-5; D gene ambiguous. The length of the CDR3 is 13 residues. The CDR3 nucleotides are TGTGCCAGCAGCTTAGGGAGGGATCAGCCCCAGCATTTT. As protein: CASSLGRDQPQHF.

In regard to this clonotype: It may be a read error: a sequence one base away is much more abundant. The chain joins TRBV4-1 to TRBJ1-5, with D possibly being TRBD1 (6 bases). The germline CDR1 and CDR2 sequences are MGHRA and YSYEKL. This CDR3 spans 13 amino acids. This chain's CDR3 is CVSSQGTMKPQHF. CDR3 bases: TGCGTCAGCAGCCAAGGGACAATGAAGCCCCAGCATTTT.

This clonotype was counted ten times or more. This sequence joins TRBV6-1 and TRBJ1-6; D not certain. CDR1 MNHNS and CDR2 SASEGT come from the germline V gene. CDR3 length equals 17 residues. Trimming removed 1 base from V and 0 bases from J, with 10 bases in between. The chain's CDR3 is CASSEVGGSSYNSPLHF. The CDR3 region has the DNA TGTGCCAGCAGTGAAGTTGGAGGGAGCTCCTATAATTCACCCCTCCACTTT.

On this clonotype itself: The junction differs from germline at one of its ends, possibly a read error. The CDR3 loop reads CASREGTYLNTGELFF. In DNA, the CDR3 is TGTGCCAGCAGGGAAGGGACTTACCTGAACACCGGGGAGCTGTTTTTT. The J gene is TRBJ2-2, the V gene TRBV2; possible D gene TRBD2, 6 bases. CDR3 length: 16 residues. Germline V gene sequence: CDR1 SNHLY, CDR2 FYNNEI.

There are a few counts of this clonotype. The V call is TRBV30, the J call TRBJ2-7; D may be TRBD2 (6 bases). Trimming stripped 3 bases from V and 2 bases from J, with 11 bases between. The germline gives CDR1 GTSNPN, CDR2 SVGIG (reference sequence). The CDR3 runs to 13 residues. The CDR3 loop is CAWSRDFTYEQYF. The CDR3 bases are TGTGCCTGGAGCCGGGACTTCACCTACGAGCAGTACTTC.

The table lists this clonotype with a few counts. The chain uses TRBV28 and TRBJ1-2; no firm D call. The CDR3 has 12 residues. V lost 6 bases to trimming and J lost 4 bases, with 9 bases between them. CDR1 and CDR2 (germline): MDHEN, SYDVKM. CDR3 in amino acids: CASSPLIYGYTF. In DNA form, the CDR3 reads TGTGCCAGCAGCCCCCTCATCTATGGCTACACCTTC.

There are many counts of this clonotype. CDR3 bases: TGTGCCAGCGCGCTCGGACCTACGAGCTCCTATAATTCACCCCTCCACTTT. This gives the protein CASALGPTSSYNSPLHF. The chain employs TRBV6-5 and TRBJ1-6; no reliable D call. The CDR3 covers 17 residues. V was cut by 8 bases and J by 0 bases, with 17 bases left in between. Per the germline V gene, CDR1 is MNHEY and CDR2 is SVGAGI.

The chain recombines TRBV27 with TRBJ2-5, with TRBD1 as a possible D gene (6 bases). This CDR3 has 15 amino acids. The V gene lost 6 bases and the J gene lost 5 bases, with 19 bases spanning the gap. The germline gives CDR1 MNHEY, CDR2 SMNVEV (reference sequence). The CDR3 is CASSPIPGEGETQYF. For the CDR3, the DNA is TGTGCCAGCAGCCCTATCCCAGGGGAAGGGGAGACCCAGTACTTC.

The chain uses TRBV6-1 and TRBJ2-5; the match to TRBD1 covers 7 bases. Germline V lookup: CDR1 MNHNS, CDR2 SASEGT. The CDR3 is 17 residues long. The ends lost 5 bases at V and 2 bases at J; junction bases unmatched: 14. The CDR3 coding sequence is TGTGCCAGCAGTCTAAGGAGACAGGGAGTGGCGCAAGAGACCCAGTACTTC. Amino acid sequence: CASSLRRQGVAQETQYF.

The J gene is TRBJ1-1, the V gene TRBV6-1, with a possible D match to TRBD1 (5 bases). There are 13 residues in the CDR3. CDR1 and CDR2 from the germline V gene are MNHNS and SASEGT. Trimming removed 10 bases from V and 0 bases from J, with 12 bases in between. CDR3 protein: CANWDGMNTEAFF. CDR3 nucleotide sequence: TGTGCCAACTGGGACGGCATGAACACTGAAGCTTTCTTT.

The genes are TRBV27 and TRBJ1-2, with a weak D call TRBD1 (6 bases). The CDR3 totals 14 residues. Germline CDR1 MNHEY, CDR2 SMNVEV (reference sequence). Trimming shortened V by 10 bases and J by 4 bases, and 19 bases separated the two germline ends. The CDR3 DNA is TGTGCCACCACATCCCCTGACAGGCTCTATGGCTACACCTTC. Its translation is CATTSPDRLYGYTF.

In this sample, this clonotype turned up a few times. The chain uses TRBV2 and TRBJ2-4; D gene ambiguous. The CDR3 runs 10 residues. V dropped 2 bases and J dropped 7 bases, with 0 bases sitting between them. Looked up from germline, CDR1 is SNHLY and CDR2 is FYNNEI. The CDR3 sequence is CASSENIQYF. CDR3 in DNA: TGTGCCAGCAGTGAAAACATTCAGTACTTC.

This clonotype was seen at least ten times. The chain couples TRBV6-1 to TRBJ2-5, with 10 bases aligning to TRBD2. V trimming: 6 bases; J trimming: 5 bases; junction bases outside the gene matches: 9. Germline assignment: CDR1 MNHNS and CDR2 SASEGT. The CDR3 covers 15 residues. CDR3 nucleotide sequence: TGTGCCAGCAGACATCCGAGCGGGAGGGCCGAGACCCAGTACTTC. It yields the protein CASRHPSGRAETQYF.

This clonotype was seen a handful of times. The CDR3 DNA reads as TGTGCCAGCAGCCAAAGGGGAAGAGAGACCCAGTACTTC. It translates to CASSQRGRETQYF. The rearrangement uses TRBV4-2 and TRBJ2-5, with D maybe TRBD1 (5 bases). The CDR3 consists of 13 residues. Trimming removed 2 bases at V and 4 bases at J, with 8 bases between. Per germline, CDR1 LGHNA and CDR2 YNFKEQ.

This clonotype was observed at least ten times. V is TRBV6-2 or TRBV6-3 and J is TRBJ1-1, with D uncertain. Germline lookup yields CDR1 MNHEY and CDR2 SVGEGT. V was clipped by 2 bases and J by 3 bases, with 10 bases between them. The length of the CDR3 is 14 residues. The DNA for the CDR3 is TGTGCCAGCAGTTACGACGGCTCATACACTGAAGCTTTCTTT. Amino acids: CASSYDGSYTEAFF.

This clonotype was detected many times. This chain links TRBV28 with TRBJ1-6; 8 nucleotides align to TRBD1. V was pared by 5 bases and J by 8 bases, with 8 bases of the junction left unmatched. Germline V gene lookup returns CDR1 MDHEN and CDR2 SYDVKM. The CDR3 consists of 15 residues. CDR3 DNA sequence: TGTGCCAGCAGTGGGGGGACAGGTGGTGATTCACCCCTCCACTTT. It yields the protein CASSGGTGGDSPLHF. The full variable domain, in which reference TRBV28 and TRBJ1-6 provide the parts outside the CDR3, is DVKVTQSSRYLVKRTGEKVFLECVQDMDHENMFWYRQDPGLGLRLIYFSYDVKMKEKGDIPEGYSVSREKKERFSLILESASTNQTSMYLCASSGGTGGDSPLHFGNGTRLTVT.

The table lists this clonotype with many counts. The chain employs TRBV20-1 and TRBJ1-5; TRBD1 aligns across 7 bases. CDR1 and CDR2 from the germline V gene are DFQATT and SNEGSKA (reference sequence). The CDR3 runs to 15 residues. V dropped 0 bases and J dropped 9; count of bases not matched to a gene: 11. CDR3 sequence: CSARDRAGGGRPQHF. For the CDR3, the DNA is TGCAGTGCTAGAGATAGAGCAGGGGGGGGGAGGCCCCAGCATTTT.

This clonotype was counted between two and nine times. The J gene is TRBJ1-5, the V gene TRBV12-3 or TRBV12-4; 8 nucleotides align to TRBD1. J lost 6 bases, V lost 8 bases, and 9 bases had no gene match. The CDR3 extends over 14 amino acids. The CDR3 nucleotides read TGTGCCAGCGCCCGGACAGGGTCCGGTCAGCCCCAGCATTTT. Translating it yields CASARTGSGQPQHF.

This chain joins TRBV30 and TRBJ2-7, with D possibly being TRBD2 (6 bases). This CDR3 comprises 13 residues. Germline CDR1 and CDR2: GTSNPN and SVGIG (reference sequence). V was cut by 0 bases and J by 6 bases, with 12 bases left in between. Written as DNA, the CDR3 is TGTGCCTGGAGTGTAAGGCGGGGAGGCGAGCAGTACTTC. As protein: CAWSVRRGGEQYF. The full variable domain, its missing parts supplied by reference TRBV30 and TRBJ2-7, is SQTIHQWPATLVQPVGSPLSLECTVEGTSNPNLYWYRQAAGRGLQLLFYSVGIGQISSEVPQNLSASRPQDRQFILSSKKLLLSDSGFYLCAWSVRRGGEQYFGPGTRLTVT.

This clonotype was recorded at least ten times. The V call is TRBV7-2, the J call TRBJ1-2; 8 bases agree with TRBD1. J gave up 8 bases and V 5 bases, and 10 bases lay outside the gene matches. Germline CDR1 reads SGHTA; CDR2 reads FQGNSA. CDR3 length: 14 residues. The CDR3 nucleotides are TGTGCCAGCAGCGTCCCCCAGGGGGCGGAGGGCTACACCTTC. This sequence encodes CASSVPQGAEGYTF.

The sample holds many counts of this clonotype. This chain links TRBV2 with TRBJ2-5; D is unclear. This CDR3 region has 13 residues. The germline CDR1 and CDR2 sequences are SNHLY and FYNNEI. Trimming took 7 bases from V and 4 from J, leaving 13 bases between them. CDR3 loop: CASNSRTGETQYF. The CDR3 region has the DNA TGTGCCAGCAACTCCCGGACCGGAGAGACCCAGTACTTC.

This clonotype was seen at least ten times. This chain connects TRBV24-1 to TRBJ2-7; D possibly corresponds to TRBD2 (5 bases). The V gene's germline CDR1 is KGHDR and CDR2 SFDVKD. V gave up 3 bases and J gave up 6 bases, with 20 bases separating them. The CDR3 length is 16 residues. For the CDR3, the DNA is TGTGCCACCAGTGATGTAAAAAGGGAGCAGACGGGCGAGCAGTACTTC. It is translated as CATSDVKREQTGEQYF.